This T cell receptor (beta chain) was captured by sequencing in a study of blood T cell repertoires in COVID-19. Study summary: COVID-19 samples from acute and convalescent phases originated in the United States, Italy and Spain. PBMCs, B-cell-depleted T cells, or T cells provided the cDNA or gDNA that made up the material.

As processed by the authors: How many nucleated cells were present was estimated from reference gene primer amplification. Using immunoSEQ multiplex PCR, the repertoire was profiled, and TCRdb retains in-frame clones only, with some absent. D and trimming come from the DNA, and the V and J calls and clone size come from that table. The sample lists around 190,000 clones, 65% to 90% occurring once. The V end lost 5 bases, the J end lost 1 base, and 8 bases lay between the germline ends. Germline CDR1 is SGHTA and CDR2 is FQGNSA. This CDR3 contains 14 residues. The chain employs TRBV7-2 and TRBJ2-2; a possible D gene is TRBD1 (6 bases). Sequencing used peripheral blood. This clonotype was sampled from a human donor in a cohort sampled during active COVID-19. The CDR3 nucleotides are TGTGCCAGCAGCACGGGACAGAACACCGGGGAGCTGTTTTTT. This encodes CASSTGQNTGELFF.